This record concerns one TCR beta chain sequence. Its antigen is still unknown. V dropped 1 base and J dropped 6 bases, with 14 bases sitting between them. Germline V gives CDR1 SGHRS, CDR2 YFSETQ. The CDR3 has 14 amino acids. The sample comes from a study of T cell repertoires in cytomegalovirus infection. As for the study in general: Signatures in public TCR beta sequences pointed to both CMV infection and matching HLA type.

Overall study findings and caveats: The response measured ex vivo was dominated by TCR beta clonotypes (HLA-C-restricted and CMV-specific). Cumulative public TCR beta family frequency identified CMV carriers with the relevant HLA.

TCRdb re-derived calls from the reads in MiXCR, one entry per CDR3 protein. Of approximately 180,000 distinct CDR3 sequences in the sample, 8% to 10% were seen once. This TCR came from a human donor in good health (CMV status not recorded). Some clones in this sample may be carry-over from other donors' samples. The gene calls are TRBV5-1 and TRBJ2-7; D remains ambiguous. Sequencing was carried out using PBMCs. The CDR3 is CASSLTDDQPEQYF. In DNA form, the CDR3 reads TGCGCCAGCAGCTTGACGGACGATCAACCCGAGCAGTACTTC.